This T cell receptor (beta chain) was sequenced in a study of blood T cells in healthy people across ages. The overall study: With template switching, about one barcoded beta molecule was captured per two T cells. General study findings and limits: While age rose, TCR beta diversity per million T cells dropped in a roughly linear way. Naive T cell percentage and TCR beta diversity correlated strongly.

On this clonotype: Its antigen is unidentified.

Then a second PCR, running roughly 7 to 11 cycles, was carried out with a sample-barcoded 5' primer and a J-beta primer mix. TCRdb passed the 5' RACE reads through MiXCR, listing each CDR3 protein once. The data hold hundreds of thousands of distinct CDR3 sequences, with around three fifths observed a single time. Sequenced input: blood. The TCR comes from a man aged 35 to 55 in good health.

CDR3: CASSGGLGIDSGNEQFF. The CDR3, as DNA: TGTGCCAGCAGCGGGGGGCTCGGGATCGATTCGGGCAATGAGCAGTTCTTC. The genes are TRBV7-2 and TRBJ2-1, with D perhaps matching TRBD1 or TRBD2 (6 bases each). V was clipped by 5 bases and J by 6 bases, with 23 bases between them. CDR3 length: 17 amino acids. The germline CDR1 and CDR2 sequences are SGHTA and FQGNSA. Supplemented by reference TRBV7-2 and TRBJ2-1, the full variable domain reads GAGVSQSPSNKVTEKGKDVELRCDPISGHTALYWYRQSLGQGLEFLIYFQGNSAPDKSGLPSDRFSAERTGGSVSTLTIQRTQQEDSAVYLCASSGGLGIDSGNEQFFGPGTRLTVL.